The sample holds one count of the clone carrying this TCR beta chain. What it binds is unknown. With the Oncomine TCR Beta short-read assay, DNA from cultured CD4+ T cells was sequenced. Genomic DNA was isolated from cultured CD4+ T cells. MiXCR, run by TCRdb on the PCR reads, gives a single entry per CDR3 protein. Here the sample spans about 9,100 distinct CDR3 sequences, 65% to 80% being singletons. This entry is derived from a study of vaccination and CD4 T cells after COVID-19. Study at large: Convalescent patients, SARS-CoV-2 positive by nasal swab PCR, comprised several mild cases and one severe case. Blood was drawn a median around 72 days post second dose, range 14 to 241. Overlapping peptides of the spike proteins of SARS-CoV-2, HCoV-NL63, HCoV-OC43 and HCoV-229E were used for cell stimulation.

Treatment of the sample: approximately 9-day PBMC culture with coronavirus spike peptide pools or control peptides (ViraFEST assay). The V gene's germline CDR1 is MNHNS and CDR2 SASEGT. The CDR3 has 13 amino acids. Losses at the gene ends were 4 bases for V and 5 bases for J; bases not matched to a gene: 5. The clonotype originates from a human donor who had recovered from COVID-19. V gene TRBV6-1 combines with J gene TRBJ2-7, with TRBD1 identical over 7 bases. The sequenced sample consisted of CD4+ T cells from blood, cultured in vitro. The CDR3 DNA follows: TGTGCCAGCAGTGGACAGGGTTGGCACGAGCAGTACTTC. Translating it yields CASSGQGWHEQYF.